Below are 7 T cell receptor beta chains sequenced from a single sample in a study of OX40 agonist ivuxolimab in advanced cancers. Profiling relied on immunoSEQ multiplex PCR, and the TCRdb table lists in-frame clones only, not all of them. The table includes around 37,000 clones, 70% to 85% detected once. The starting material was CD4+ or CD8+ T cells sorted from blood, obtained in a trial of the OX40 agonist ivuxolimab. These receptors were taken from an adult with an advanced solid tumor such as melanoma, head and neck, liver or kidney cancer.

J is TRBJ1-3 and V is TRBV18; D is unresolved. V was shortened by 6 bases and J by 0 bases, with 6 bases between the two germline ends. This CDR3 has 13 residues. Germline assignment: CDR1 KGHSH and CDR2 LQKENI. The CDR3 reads CASSERSGNTIYF. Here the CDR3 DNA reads TGTGCCAGCTCCGAACGCTCTGGAAACACCATATATTTT. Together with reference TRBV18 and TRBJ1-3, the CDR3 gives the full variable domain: NAGVMQNPRHLVRRRGQEARLRCSPMKGHSHVYWYRQLPEEGLKFMVYLQKENIIDESGMPKERFSAEFPKEGPSILRIQQVVRGDSAAYFCASSERSGNTIYFGEGSWLTVV.

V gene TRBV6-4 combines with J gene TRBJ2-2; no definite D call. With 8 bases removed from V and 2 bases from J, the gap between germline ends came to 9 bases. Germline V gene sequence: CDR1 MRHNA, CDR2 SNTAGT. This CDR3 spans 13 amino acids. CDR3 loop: CASCAVNTGELFF. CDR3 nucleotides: TGTGCCAGCTGCGCGGTTAACACCGGGGAGCTGTTTTTT.

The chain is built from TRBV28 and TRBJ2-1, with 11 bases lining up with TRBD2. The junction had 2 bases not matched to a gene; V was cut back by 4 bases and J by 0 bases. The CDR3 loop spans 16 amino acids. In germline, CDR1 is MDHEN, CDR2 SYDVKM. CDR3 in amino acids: CASSSTSGSSYNEQFF. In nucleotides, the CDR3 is TGTGCCAGCAGTTCAACTAGCGGGAGCTCCTACAATGAGCAGTTCTTC.

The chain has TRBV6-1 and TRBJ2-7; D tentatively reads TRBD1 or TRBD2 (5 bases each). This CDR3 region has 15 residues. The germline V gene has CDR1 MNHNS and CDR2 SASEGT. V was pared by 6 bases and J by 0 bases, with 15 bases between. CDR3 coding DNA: TGTGCCAGCAGCGGGACCGATGAAAGCTCCTACGAGCAGTACTTC. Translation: CASSGTDESSYEQYF.

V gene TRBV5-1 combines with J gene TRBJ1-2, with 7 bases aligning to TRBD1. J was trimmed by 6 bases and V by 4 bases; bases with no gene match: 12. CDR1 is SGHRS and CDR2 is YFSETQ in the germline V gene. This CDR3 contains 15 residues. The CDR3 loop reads CASSEGQPLIDGYTF. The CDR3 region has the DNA TGCGCCAGCAGCGAGGGACAGCCCCTTATCGATGGCTACACCTTC.

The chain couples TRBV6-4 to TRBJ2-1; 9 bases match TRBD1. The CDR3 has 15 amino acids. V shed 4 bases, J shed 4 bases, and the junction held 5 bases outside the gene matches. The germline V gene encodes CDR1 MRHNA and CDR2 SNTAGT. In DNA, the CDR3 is TGTGCCAGCAGTGGCACAGGGGGCCATTACAATGAGCAGTTCTTC. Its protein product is CASSGTGGHYNEQFF.

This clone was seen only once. The CDR3 bases are TGTGCCAGCAGCTCCTACAATGAGCAGTTCTTC. Its protein is CASSSYNEQFF. The genes are TRBV5-6 and TRBJ2-1; D is ambiguous. This CDR3 region has 11 residues. Germline CDR1 reads SGHDT; CDR2 reads YYEEEE. The germline V and J ends were trimmed by 3 bases and 2 bases, with 0 bases remaining between them.